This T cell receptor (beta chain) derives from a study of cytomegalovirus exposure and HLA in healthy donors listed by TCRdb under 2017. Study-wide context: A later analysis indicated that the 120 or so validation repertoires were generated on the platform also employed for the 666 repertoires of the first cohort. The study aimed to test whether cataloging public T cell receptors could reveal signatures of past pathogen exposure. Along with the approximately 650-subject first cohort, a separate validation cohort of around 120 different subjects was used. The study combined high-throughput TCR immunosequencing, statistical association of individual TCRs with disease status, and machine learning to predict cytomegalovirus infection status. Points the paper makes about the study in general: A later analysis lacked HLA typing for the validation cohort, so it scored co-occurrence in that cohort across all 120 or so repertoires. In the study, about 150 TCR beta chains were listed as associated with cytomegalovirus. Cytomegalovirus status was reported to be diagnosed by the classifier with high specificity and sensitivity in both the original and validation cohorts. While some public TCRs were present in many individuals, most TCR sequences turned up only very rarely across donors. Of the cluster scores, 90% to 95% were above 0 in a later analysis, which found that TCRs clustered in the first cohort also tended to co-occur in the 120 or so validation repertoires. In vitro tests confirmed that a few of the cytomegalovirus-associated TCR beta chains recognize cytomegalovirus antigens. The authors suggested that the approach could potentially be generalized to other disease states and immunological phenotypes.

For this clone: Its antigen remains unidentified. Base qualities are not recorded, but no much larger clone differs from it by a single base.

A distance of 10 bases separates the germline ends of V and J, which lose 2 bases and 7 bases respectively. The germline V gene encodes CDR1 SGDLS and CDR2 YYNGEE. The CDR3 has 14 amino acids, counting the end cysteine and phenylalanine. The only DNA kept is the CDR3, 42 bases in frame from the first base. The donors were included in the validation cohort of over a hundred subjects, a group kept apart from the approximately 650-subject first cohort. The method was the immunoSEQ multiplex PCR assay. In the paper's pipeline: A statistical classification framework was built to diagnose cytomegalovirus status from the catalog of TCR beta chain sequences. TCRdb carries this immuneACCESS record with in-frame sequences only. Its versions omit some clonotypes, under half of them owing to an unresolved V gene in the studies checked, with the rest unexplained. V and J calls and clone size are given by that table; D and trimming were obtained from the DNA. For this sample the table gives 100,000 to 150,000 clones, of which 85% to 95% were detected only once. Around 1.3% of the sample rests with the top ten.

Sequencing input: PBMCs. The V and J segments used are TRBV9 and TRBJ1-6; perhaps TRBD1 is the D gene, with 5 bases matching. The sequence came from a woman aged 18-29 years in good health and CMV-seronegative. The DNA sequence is TGTGCCAGCAGCGTCCGGGAGGGGAATTCACCCCTCCACTTT. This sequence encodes CASSVREGNSPLHF.